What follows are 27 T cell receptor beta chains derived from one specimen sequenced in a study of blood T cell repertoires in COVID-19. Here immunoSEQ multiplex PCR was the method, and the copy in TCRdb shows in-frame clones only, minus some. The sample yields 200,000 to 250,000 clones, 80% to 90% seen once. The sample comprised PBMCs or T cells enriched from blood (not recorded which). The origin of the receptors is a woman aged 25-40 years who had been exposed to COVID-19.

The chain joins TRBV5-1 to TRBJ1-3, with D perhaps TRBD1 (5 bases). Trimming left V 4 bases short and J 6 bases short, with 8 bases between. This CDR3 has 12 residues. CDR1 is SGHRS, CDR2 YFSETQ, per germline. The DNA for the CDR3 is TGCGCCAGCAGCCTAGGACAAAACACCATATATTTT. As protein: CASSLGQNTIYF.

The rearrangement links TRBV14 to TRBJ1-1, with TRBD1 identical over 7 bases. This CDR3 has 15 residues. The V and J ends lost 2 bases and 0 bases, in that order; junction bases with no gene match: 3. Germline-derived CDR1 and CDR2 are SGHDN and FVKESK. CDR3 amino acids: CASSQTGALNTEAFF. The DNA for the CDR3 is TGTGCCAGCAGCCAAACAGGGGCCCTGAACACTGAAGCTTTCTTT.

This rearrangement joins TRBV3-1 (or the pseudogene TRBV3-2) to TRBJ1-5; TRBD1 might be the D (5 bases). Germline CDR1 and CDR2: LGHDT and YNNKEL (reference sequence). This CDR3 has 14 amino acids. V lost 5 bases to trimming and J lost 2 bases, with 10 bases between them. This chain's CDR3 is CASSLKQGNQPQHF. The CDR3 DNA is TGTGCCAGCAGCTTAAAACAGGGCAATCAGCCCCAGCATTTT.

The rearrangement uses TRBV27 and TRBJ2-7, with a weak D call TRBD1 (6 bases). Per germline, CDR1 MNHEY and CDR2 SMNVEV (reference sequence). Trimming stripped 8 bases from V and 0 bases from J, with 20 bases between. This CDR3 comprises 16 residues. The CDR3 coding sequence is TGTGCCAGCGGCATTTTGACAGGACCGAGCTCCTACGAGCAGTACTTC. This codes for CASGILTGPSSYEQYF.

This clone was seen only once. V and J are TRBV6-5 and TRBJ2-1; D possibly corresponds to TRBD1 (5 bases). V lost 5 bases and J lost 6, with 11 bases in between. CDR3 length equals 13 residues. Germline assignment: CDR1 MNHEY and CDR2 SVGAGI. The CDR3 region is CASSRAGINEQFF. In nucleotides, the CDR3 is TGTGCCAGCAGTCGCGCAGGGATCAATGAGCAGTTCTTC.

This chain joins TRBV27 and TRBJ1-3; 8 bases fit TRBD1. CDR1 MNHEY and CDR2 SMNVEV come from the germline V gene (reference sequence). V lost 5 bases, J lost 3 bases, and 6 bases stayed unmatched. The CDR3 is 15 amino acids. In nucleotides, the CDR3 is TGTGCCAGCAGTCCCCGACAGGGGATTGGAAACACCATATATTTT. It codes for CASSPRQGIGNTIYF.

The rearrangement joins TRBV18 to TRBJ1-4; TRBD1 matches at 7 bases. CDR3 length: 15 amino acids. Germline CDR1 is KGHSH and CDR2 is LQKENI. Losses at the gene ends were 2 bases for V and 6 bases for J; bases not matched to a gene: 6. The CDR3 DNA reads TGTGCCAGCTCACCAAGACAGGGTGTGGATGAAAAACTGTTTTTT. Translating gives CASSPRQGVDEKLFF.

The CDR3 spells CASSAQWNTEAFF. The DNA for the CDR3 is TGTGCCAGCAGTGCACAGTGGAACACTGAAGCTTTCTTT. V and J are TRBV2 and TRBJ1-1, with D unclear. Trimming left V 4 bases short and J 1 base short, with 7 bases between. Germline V gene lookup returns CDR1 SNHLY and CDR2 FYNNEI. CDR3 length: 13 amino acids.

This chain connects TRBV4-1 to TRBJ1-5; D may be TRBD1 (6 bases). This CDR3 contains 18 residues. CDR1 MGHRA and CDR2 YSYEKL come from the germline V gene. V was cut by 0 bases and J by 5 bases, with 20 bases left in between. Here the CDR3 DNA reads TGCGCCAGCAGCCAAGAATGGGTCCCAGGGGTTGGGCATCAGCCCCAGCATTTT. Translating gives CASSQEWVPGVGHQPQHF.

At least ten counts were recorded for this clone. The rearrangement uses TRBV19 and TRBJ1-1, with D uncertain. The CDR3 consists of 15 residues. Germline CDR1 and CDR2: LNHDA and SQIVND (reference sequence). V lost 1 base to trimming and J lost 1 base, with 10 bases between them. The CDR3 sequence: CASSIVVSQNTEAFF. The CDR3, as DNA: TGTGCCAGTAGTATAGTAGTTTCTCAGAACACTGAAGCTTTCTTT.

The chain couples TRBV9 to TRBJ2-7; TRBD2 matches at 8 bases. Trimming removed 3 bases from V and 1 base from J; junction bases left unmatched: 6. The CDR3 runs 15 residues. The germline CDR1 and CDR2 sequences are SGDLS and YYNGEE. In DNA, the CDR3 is TGTGCCAGCAGCGCCGGGGGGGACCAGTCCTACGAGCAGTACTTC. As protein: CASSAGGDQSYEQYF.

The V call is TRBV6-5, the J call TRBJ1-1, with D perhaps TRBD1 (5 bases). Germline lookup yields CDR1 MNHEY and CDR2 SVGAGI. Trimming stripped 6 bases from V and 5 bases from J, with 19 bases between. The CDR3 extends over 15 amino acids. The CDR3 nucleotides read TGTGCCAGCAGCCTGGGACTCCCGGTGCTAACTGAAGCTTTCTTT. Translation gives CASSLGLPVLTEAFF.

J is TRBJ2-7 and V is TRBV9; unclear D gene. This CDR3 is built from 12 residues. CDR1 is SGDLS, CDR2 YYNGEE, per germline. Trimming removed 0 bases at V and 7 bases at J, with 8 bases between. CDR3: CASSVDLREQYF. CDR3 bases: TGTGCCAGCAGCGTAGACCTGAGAGAGCAGTACTTC. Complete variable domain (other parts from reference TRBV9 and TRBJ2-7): DSGVTQTPKHLITATGQRVTLRCSPRSGDLSVYWYQQSLDQGLQFLIQYYNGEERAKGNILERFSAQQFPDLHSELNLSSLELGDSALYFCASSVDLREQYFGPGTRLTVT.

The CDR3 sequence is CASSLGTVRGNEQFF. CDR3 coding DNA: TGTGCCAGCAGTTTAGGGACAGTTCGAGGCAATGAGCAGTTCTTC. The chain joins TRBV3-1 (or the pseudogene TRBV3-2) to TRBJ2-1; 7 bases agree with TRBD1. V shed 6 bases and J 6 bases; nucleotides not matched to a gene: 11. CDR1 is LGHDT and CDR2 is YNNKEL in the germline V gene (reference sequence). This CDR3 contains 15 residues.

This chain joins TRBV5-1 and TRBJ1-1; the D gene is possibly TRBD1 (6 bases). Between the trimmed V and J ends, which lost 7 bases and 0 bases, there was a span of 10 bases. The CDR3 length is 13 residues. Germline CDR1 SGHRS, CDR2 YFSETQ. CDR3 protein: CASGDILNTEAFF. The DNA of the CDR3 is TGCGCCAGCGGGGACATACTGAACACTGAAGCTTTCTTT. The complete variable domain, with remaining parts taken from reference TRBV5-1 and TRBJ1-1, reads KAGVTQTPRYLIKTRGQQVTLSCSPISGHRSVSWYQQTPGQGLQFLFEYFSETQRNKGNFPGRFSGRQFSNSRSEMNVSTLELGDSALYLCASGDILNTEAFFGQGTRLTVV.

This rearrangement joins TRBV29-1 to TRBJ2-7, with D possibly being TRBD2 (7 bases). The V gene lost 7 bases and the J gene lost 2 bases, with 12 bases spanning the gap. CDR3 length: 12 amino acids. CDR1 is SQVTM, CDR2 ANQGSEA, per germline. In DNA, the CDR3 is TGCAGCGCCTGGGGGGGCCCCTACGAGCAGTACTTC. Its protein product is CSAWGGPYEQYF.

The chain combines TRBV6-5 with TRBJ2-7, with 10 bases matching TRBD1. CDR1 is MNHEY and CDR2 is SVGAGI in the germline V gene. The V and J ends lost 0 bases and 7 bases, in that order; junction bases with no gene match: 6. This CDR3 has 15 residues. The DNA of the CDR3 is TGTGCCAGCAGTTACTCGTGGACAGGGGGAAGGGAGCAGTACTTC. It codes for CASSYSWTGGREQYF.

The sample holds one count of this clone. This CDR3 reads CASSQGGGAFFSSPLHF. CDR3 in DNA: TGTGCCAGCAGCCAAGGTGGGGGGGCTTTCTTCTCTTCACCCCTCCACTTT. The chain uses TRBV3-1 (or the pseudogene TRBV3-2) and TRBJ1-6; possible D gene TRBD1, 6 bases. Germline lookup yields CDR1 LGHDT and CDR2 YNNKEL (reference sequence). V lost 1 base, J lost 9 bases, and 19 bases lay in between. The CDR3 contains 17 residues.

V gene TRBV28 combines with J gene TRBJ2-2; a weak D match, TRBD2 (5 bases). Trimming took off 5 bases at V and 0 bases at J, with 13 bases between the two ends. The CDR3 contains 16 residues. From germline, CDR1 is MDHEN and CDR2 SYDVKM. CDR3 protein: CASSTRAATNTGELFF. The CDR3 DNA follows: TGTGCCAGCAGTACCCGAGCGGCGACGAACACCGGGGAGCTGTTTTTT.

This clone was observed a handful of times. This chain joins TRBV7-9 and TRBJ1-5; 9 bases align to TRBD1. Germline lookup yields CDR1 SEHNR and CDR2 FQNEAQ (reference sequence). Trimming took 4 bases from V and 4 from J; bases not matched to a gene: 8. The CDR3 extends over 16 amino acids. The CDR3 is CASSSGTGTGNQPQHF. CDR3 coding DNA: TGTGCCAGCAGCTCCGGGACAGGGACGGGGAATCAGCCCCAGCATTTT.

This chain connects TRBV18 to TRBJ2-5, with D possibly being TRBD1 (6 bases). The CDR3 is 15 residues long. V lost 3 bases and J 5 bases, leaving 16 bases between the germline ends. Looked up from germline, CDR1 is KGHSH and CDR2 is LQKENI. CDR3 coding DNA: TGTGCCAGCTCACCTCAAGAAGGGGGTTCCGAGACCCAGTACTTC. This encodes CASSPQEGGSETQYF.

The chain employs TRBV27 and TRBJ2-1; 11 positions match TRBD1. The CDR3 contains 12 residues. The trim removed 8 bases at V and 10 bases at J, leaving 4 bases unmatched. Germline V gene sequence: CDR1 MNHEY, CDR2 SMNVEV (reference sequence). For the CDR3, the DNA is TGTGCCAGCGGGACAGGGGGGCCGGAGCAGTTCTTC. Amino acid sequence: CASGTGGPEQFF.

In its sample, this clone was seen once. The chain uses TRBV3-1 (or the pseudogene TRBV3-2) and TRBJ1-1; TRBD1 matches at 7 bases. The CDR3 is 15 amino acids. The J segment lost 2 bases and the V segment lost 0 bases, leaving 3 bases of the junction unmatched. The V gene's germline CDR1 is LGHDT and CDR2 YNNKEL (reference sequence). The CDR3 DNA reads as TGTGCCAGCAGCCAAGAAGGGACAGCCAACACTGAAGCTTTCTTT. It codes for CASSQEGTANTEAFF.

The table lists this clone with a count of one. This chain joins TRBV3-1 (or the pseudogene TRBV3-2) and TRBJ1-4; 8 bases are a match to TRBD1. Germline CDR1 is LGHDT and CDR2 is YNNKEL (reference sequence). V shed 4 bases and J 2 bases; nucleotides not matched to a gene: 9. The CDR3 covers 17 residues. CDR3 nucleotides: TGTGCCAGCAGCCTTAAGACAGGGGTTTCGACTAATGAAAAACTGTTTTTT. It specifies CASSLKTGVSTNEKLFF.

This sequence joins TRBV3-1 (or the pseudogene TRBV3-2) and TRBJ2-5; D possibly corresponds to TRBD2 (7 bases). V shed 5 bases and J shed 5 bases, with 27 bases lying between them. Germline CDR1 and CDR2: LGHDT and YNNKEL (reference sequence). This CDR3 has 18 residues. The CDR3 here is CASSALKGRGPLGETQYF. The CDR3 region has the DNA TGTGCCAGCAGCGCCCTTAAGGGGCGGGGGCCCCTAGGGGAGACCCAGTACTTC.

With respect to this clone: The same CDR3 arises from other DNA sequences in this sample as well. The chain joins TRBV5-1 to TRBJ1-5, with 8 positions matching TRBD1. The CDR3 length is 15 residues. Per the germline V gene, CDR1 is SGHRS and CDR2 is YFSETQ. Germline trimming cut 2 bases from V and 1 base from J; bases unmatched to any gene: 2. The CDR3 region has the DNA TGCGCCAGCAGCTTAGGGGACAGGAGCAATCAGCCCCAGCATTTT. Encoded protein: CASSLGDRSNQPQHF.

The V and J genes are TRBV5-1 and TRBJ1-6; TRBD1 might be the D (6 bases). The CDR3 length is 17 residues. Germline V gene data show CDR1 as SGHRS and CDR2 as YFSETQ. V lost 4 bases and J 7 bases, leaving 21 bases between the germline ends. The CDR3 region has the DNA TGCGCCAGCAGCCTAGACCCTAGCCTCCAGGGGAATTCACCCCTCCACTTT. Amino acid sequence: CASSLDPSLQGNSPLHF.